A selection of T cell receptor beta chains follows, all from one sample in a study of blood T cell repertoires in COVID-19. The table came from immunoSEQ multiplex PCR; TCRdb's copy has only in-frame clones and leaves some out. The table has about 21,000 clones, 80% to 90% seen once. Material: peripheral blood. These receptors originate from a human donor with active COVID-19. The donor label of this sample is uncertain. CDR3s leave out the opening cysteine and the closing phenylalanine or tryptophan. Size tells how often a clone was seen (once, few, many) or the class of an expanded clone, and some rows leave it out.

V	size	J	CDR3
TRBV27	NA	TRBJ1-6	ASSLFFRQGVGSPLH
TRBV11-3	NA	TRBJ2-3	ASSLGFSGQDTQY
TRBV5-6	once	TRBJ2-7	ASSLVGTGVTYEQY
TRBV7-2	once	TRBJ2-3	ASSLVLSDTQY
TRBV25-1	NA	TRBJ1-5	ASSESGAGNQPQH
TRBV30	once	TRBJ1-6	ASRQGVSYNSPLH
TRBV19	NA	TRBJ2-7	ASSSGQGKTYEQY
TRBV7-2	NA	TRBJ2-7	ASSYRTTSRRGFDEQY
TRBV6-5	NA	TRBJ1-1	ASSSMGQANTEAF
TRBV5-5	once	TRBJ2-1	ASSLVGQGAGEQF
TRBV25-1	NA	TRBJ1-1	ASSESHSEAF
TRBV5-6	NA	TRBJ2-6	ARSLGGLGANVLT
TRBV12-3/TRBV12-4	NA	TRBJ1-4	ASSNLEGEKLF
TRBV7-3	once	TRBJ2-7	ASSSLSGGEQY
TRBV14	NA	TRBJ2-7	ASSWGLAGGEEQY
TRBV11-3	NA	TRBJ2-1	ASSLDLRDEQF
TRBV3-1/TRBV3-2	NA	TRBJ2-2	ASSPGLAVYGELF
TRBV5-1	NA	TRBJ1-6	ASSFEDRASLH
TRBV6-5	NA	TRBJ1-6	ASSLEESGSPLH
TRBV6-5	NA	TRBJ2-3	ASSAGSQSGTQY
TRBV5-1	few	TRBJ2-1	ASSPEAGGFNEQF
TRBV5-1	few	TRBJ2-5	ASSLTAGETQY
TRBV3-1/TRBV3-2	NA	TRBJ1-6	ASSQYGERSPLH
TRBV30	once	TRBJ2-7	AWSDKGGPRSYEQY
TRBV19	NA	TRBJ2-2	ASSSPGSVTGELF
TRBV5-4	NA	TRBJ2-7	ASSLGTEHYEQY
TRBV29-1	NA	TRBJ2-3	SVASKRMNTDTQY
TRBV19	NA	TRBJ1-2	ASTSLLGQGPYGYT
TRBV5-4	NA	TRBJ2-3	ASSLQGRVADTQY
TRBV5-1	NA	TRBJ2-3	ASSVGQKSTQY
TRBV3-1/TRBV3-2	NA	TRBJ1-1	ASRQGQSNTEAF
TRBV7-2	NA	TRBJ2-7	ASSLAGTGGEQGEQY
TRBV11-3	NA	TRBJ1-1	ASSLGPTAEAF
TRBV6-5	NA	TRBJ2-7	ASSTAYEQY
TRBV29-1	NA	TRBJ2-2	SVAVLAGELF
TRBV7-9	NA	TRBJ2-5	ASSPRRRERETQY
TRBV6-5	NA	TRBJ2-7	ASSWTGRYEQY
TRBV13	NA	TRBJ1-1	ASSSRDRATTEAF
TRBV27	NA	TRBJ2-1	ASGTGEGSYNEQF
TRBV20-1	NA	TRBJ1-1	SASHRDSLMNTEAF
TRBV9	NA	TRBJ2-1	ASSAPGHSTNEQF
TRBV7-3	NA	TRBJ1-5	ASSFQQGNQPQH
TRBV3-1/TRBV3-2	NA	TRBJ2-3	ASSQEDWLAGDRFTDTQY
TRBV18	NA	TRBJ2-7	ASSPSGGNDEQY
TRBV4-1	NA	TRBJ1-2	ASSQVGDNYGYT
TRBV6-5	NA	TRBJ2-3	ASRGGSTDTQY
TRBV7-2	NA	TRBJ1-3	ASSLGPSGNTIY
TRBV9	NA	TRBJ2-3	ASSVVGTSGGAPSTDTQY
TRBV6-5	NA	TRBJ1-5	ASSRPEGNQPQH
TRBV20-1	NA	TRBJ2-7	SAPDSDEQY
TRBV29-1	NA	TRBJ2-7	SVAQRDYEQY
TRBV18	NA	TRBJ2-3	ASSLSAGDTDTQY
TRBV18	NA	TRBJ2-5	ASSPGLAGDRETQY
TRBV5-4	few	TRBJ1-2	ASSLPGTSYGYT
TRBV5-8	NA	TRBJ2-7	ASSHTSGAIYEQY